What follows is one TCR beta chain and its context. This record comes from a study of blood T cells in healthy people across ages. Whole-study context: About one barcoded TCR beta cDNA was captured per two T cells.

A second 7 to 11 cycle PCR used barcoded and J-beta primers. MiXCR, applied by TCRdb to the 5' RACE reads, yields one record per CDR3 protein. The data show under 750,000 distinct CDR3 sequences, roughly 48% seen once. The CDR3 is made up of 14 amino acids. Trimming removed 6 bases from V and 3 bases from J; junction bases left unmatched: 5. CDR1 MDHEN and CDR2 SYDVKM come from the germline V gene. The receptor's source is a man at least 80 years old in good health. This chain connects TRBV28 to TRBJ2-3; TRBD1 matches 8 bases. The specimen was blood. In nucleotides, the CDR3 is TGTGCCAGCAGGTGGACAGGGTTAACAGATACGCAGTATTTT. This codes for CASRWTGLTDTQYF.